This is a list of T cell receptor beta chains from one sample in a study of T cells after yellow fever vaccination. TCRdb called the 5' RACE reads again in MiXCR, with one record for every CDR3 protein. The data contain fewer than 150,000 distinct CDR3 sequences, about 6.8% of them singletons. The sequenced sample was CD4+ T cells sorted from PBMCs, obtained roughly 47 days after the first yellow fever vaccination. Every receptor here comes from a man younger than 30 who received the YFV17D yellow fever vaccine. Each CDR3 is given with its conserved first and last residue. A D gene is named only where the DNA matches it firmly. Clone sizes are given selectively: once, few, many, or a class where the clone is expanded.

-	many	TRBV27	TRBJ2-5	TGTGCCAGCAGTTTCCGGGGGGCAGAGACCCAGTACTTC	CASSFRGAETQYF
-	many	TRBV7-2	TRBJ2-1	TGTGCCAGCAGCTTTAAAGGGGCCAATGAGCAGTTCTTC	CASSFKGANEQFF
TRBD1	many	TRBV7-9	TRBJ2-7	TGTGCCAGCAGCTTGGACAGGGGCCGGGACGAGCAGTACTTC	CASSLDRGRDEQYF
-	few	TRBV12-5	TRBJ1-3	TGTGCTAGTGGTTTGGTCCTGAGGTCTGGAAACACCATATATTTT	CASGLVLRSGNTIYF
TRBD1	many	TRBV6-1	TRBJ2-7	TGTGCCAGCAGGACGCTTGGACAGGTCTACGAGCAGTACTTC	CASRTLGQVYEQYF
TRBD1	many	TRBV5-1	TRBJ1-2	TGCGCCAGCAGCAGGGACAGTTCGTATGGCTACACCTTC	CASSRDSSYGYTF
-	many	TRBV5-1	TRBJ2-1	TGCGCCAGCAGCTTGTTAGGTAGTACTGGGGAGCAGTTCTTC	CASSLLGSTGEQFF
TRBD1	few	TRBV20-1	TRBJ1-2	TGCAGTGCTAGAGAGGGGACAGGCGCTCATAGTGGCTACACCTTC	CSAREGTGAHSGYTF
-	many	TRBV7-2	TRBJ2-5	TGTGCCAGCAGCTTAGTTCGGTTTGGAGCCTACCAAGAGACCCAGTACTTC	CASSLVRFGAYQETQYF
-	many	TRBV12-3/TRBV12-4	TRBJ1-1	TGTGCCAGCAGTTTAGGAGGGATCACTGAAGCTTTCTTT	CASSLGGITEAFF
-	many	TRBV6-1	TRBJ2-1	TGTGCCAGCAGTCGAGATCGGGACACCACTTACAATGAGCAGTTCTTC	CASSRDRDTTYNEQFF
-	many	TRBV5-1	TRBJ1-1	TGCGCCAGCAACGCGGACAGCGCCTACACTGAAGCTTTCTTT	CASNADSAYTEAFF
TRBD2	many	TRBV28	TRBJ2-3	TGTGCCAGCAGCCACCAGCGGGGGAGCACAGATACGCAGTATTTT	CASSHQRGSTDTQYF
TRBD1	many	TRBV18	TRBJ2-6	TGTGCCAGCTCACCACGATTCGTGGACAGGGGGTTCTCTGGGGCCAACGTCCTGACTTTC	CASSPRFVDRGFSGANVLTF
TRBD1	many	TRBV7-3	TRBJ2-3	TGTGCCAGCAGCTTGAAGGGACAGGGGGCGAAAGATACGCAGTATTTT	CASSLKGQGAKDTQYF
-	-	TRBV5-1	TRBJ2-1	TGCGCCAGCAGCCGATTATTCGGGGCCTTTTCCTACAATGAGCAGTTCTTC	CASSRLFGAFSYNEQFF
TRBD2	-	TRBV20-1	TRBJ2-2	TGCAGTGTTACTAGCGAACAGGCGAACACCGGGGAGCTGTTTTTT	CSVTSEQANTGELFF
-	many	TRBV20-1	TRBJ2-1	TGCAGTGCTAGAGACCGGAGACCCCCGGGCGAGCAGTTCTTC	CSARDRRPPGEQFF
TRBD1	many	TRBV4-2	TRBJ1-3	TGTGCCAGCAGCCTTGCCGGGACAGGGGGAAACACCATATATTTT	CASSLAGTGGNTIYF
TRBD1	many	TRBV20-1	TRBJ1-2	TGCAGTGCCCCTAGACAGGGGCGCGGCTACACCTTC	CSAPRQGRGYTF
-	-	TRBV4-2	TRBJ1-1	TGTGCCAGCAGCCCCGGGGTTGAAGCTTTCTTT	CASSPGVEAFF
TRBD2	few	TRBV5-4	TRBJ2-2	TGTGCCAGCAGCTTCTGGGAGGGTGGCACCGGGGAGCTGTTTTTT	CASSFWEGGTGELFF
-	many	TRBV28	TRBJ1-2	TGTGCCAGCGCGGACCGGACGGTGTACTATGGCTACACCTTC	CASADRTVYYGYTF
-	many	TRBV9	TRBJ2-1	TGTGCCAGCAGCGTAGCAGTTAGAGATAATGAGCAGTTCTTC	CASSVAVRDNEQFF
TRBD2	many	TRBV13	TRBJ2-3	TGTGCCAGCAGCTTAGGACGGCGGGGGGGCCCAGATACGCAGTATTTT	CASSLGRRGGPDTQYF
TRBD1	many	TRBV18	TRBJ1-1	TGTGCCAGCTCACTATCGACAGGGATGAACACTGAAGCTTTCTTT	CASSLSTGMNTEAFF
TRBD1	many	TRBV28	TRBJ1-3	TGTGCCAGCAGTCCGTCGGGGCAGGGGGCGAATATCGGAAACACCATATATTTT	CASSPSGQGANIGNTIYF
TRBD1	many	TRBV7-9	TRBJ1-2	TGTGCCAGCTCCCTCGGGGAGGGGGCTCATGGCTACACCTTC	CASSLGEGAHGYTF
TRBD2	few	TRBV7-2	TRBJ2-1	TGTGCCAGCAGCCTTACTAGCGGGGGGACCAATGAGCAGTTCTTC	CASSLTSGGTNEQFF
-	many	TRBV7-2	TRBJ1-5	TGTGCCAGCAGCTTGAGGGGGGAGGGTCAGCCCCAGCATTTT	CASSLRGEGQPQHF
TRBD1	many	TRBV3-1	TRBJ2-5	TGTGCCAGCAGCCGCATATCAGGGGGCCTAGAGACCCAGTACTTC	CASSRISGGLETQYF
-	many	TRBV10-1	TRBJ1-2	TGCGCCAGCAGTGAGAACGGGAACTATGGCTACACCTTC	CASSENGNYGYTF
-	few	TRBV5-1	TRBJ2-3	TGCGCCAGCAGCTTGGTTTACCCAGGGACAAGTGCAGATACGCAGTATTTT	CASSLVYPGTSADTQYF
TRBD2	-	TRBV5-1	TRBJ2-5	TGCGCCAGCAGGAAAGGGACTAGCGGGGGGGTACAACAAGAGACCCAGTACTTC	CASRKGTSGGVQQETQYF
-	many	TRBV5-1	TRBJ2-1	TGCGCCAGCAGCCTAAGTGGAGTAGGTGGTGAGCAGTTCTTC	CASSLSGVGGEQFF
-	-	TRBV11-3	TRBJ2-1	TGTGCCAGCAGCTTTCGTCCGGAAGGGAATGAGCAGTTCTTC	CASSFRPEGNEQFF
TRBD1	many	TRBV20-1	TRBJ2-2	TGCAGTGCTAGAGGCCCGGGACAGGGGGGTTCCGGGGAGCTGTTTTTT	CSARGPGQGGSGELFF
TRBD1	many	TRBV7-2	TRBJ1-5	TGTGCCAGCGGCGGACAGGGCCATCAGCCCCAGCATTTT	CASGGQGHQPQHF
TRBD1	many	TRBV20-1	TRBJ2-3	TGCAGTGCCCCACGGTCGGACAGGGGCACAGATACGCAGTATTTT	CSAPRSDRGTDTQYF
-	many	TRBV7-8	TRBJ2-1	TGTGCCAGCAGCTTACTTGTGGGGGACTACAATGAGCAGTTCTTC	CASSLLVGDYNEQFF
-	many	TRBV5-1	TRBJ2-7	TGCGCCAGCAGCTTGGTGGGGGCGTCCTACGAGCAGTACTTC	CASSLVGASYEQYF
-	few	TRBV20-1	TRBJ2-2	TGCAGTGCTAGAGATCATAGGGGCCCTAGCGGGGAGCTGTTTTTT	CSARDHRGPSGELFF